These 25 T cell receptor beta chains originate from one sample sequenced in a study of shared clonotypes between healthy human individuals. Generated by immunoSEQ multiplex PCR, the TCRdb table keeps only in-frame clones and is missing some. The table lists a few hundred thousand clones, roughly 85% of them singletons. Specimen: PBMCs. These receptors all come from a woman aged 40 to 50 in good health. Some clones in this sample may be carry-over from other donors' samples.

This clone was seen more than once but under ten times. This CDR3 is CASRGRDRLKVGITEAFF. The CDR3 bases are TGCGCCAGCAGGGGTCGGGACAGGTTAAAGGTAGGGATCACTGAAGCTTTCTTT. This chain links TRBV10-1 with TRBJ1-1; 8 bases are a match to TRBD1. Germline CDR1 is WNHNN and CDR2 is SYGVQD (reference sequence). This CDR3 region has 18 residues. V dropped 6 bases and J dropped 4; count of bases not matched to a gene: 19.

Of note for this clone: The same CDR3 arises from other DNA sequences in this sample as well. The rearrangement links TRBV18 to TRBJ1-1; D unclear. Germline assignment: CDR1 KGHSH and CDR2 LQKENI. The V end was cut by 3 bases, the J end by 1 base, with 6 bases between. This CDR3 spans 13 amino acids. The CDR3 is CASSPNSNTEAFF. Here the CDR3 DNA reads TGTGCCAGCTCACCCAATTCGAACACTGAAGCTTTCTTT.

V is TRBV6-5 and J is TRBJ2-2; D not resolved. Germline V gene lookup returns CDR1 MNHEY and CDR2 SVGAGI. Trimming cost V 6 bases and J 6 bases, with 14 bases left between them. The CDR3 length is 14 residues. CDR3 loop: CASSRSLEAGELFF. As DNA, the CDR3 is TGTGCCAGCAGCCGGAGTCTTGAGGCCGGGGAGCTGTTTTTT.

The chain recombines TRBV5-1 with TRBJ2-7, with 8 bases identical to TRBD2. The germline V gene has CDR1 SGHRS and CDR2 YFSETQ. CDR3 size: 15 residues. Trimming cost V 1 base and J 4 bases; bases outside gene matches: 7. CDR3 DNA sequence: TGCGCCAGCAGCTTGCTCACGGGACTAGGGTACGAGCAGTACTTC. Residues: CASSLLTGLGYEQYF.

This clone turned up a few times. In nucleotides, the CDR3 is TGTGCCAGCAGCTCCTTAAGGGACAGGGCTAATCAGCCCCAGCATTTT. This encodes CASSSLRDRANQPQHF. The rearrangement joins TRBV5-6 to TRBJ1-5, with 9 nucleotides matching TRBD1. The germline gives CDR1 SGHDT, CDR2 YYEEEE. V lost 3 bases and J lost 4; bases outside the gene matches: 8. This CDR3 is built from 16 residues.

The chain is built from TRBV28 and TRBJ2-7, with 11 positions matching TRBD2. This CDR3 contains 16 residues. The germline gives CDR1 MDHEN, CDR2 SYDVKM. V trimming: 4 bases; J trimming: 2 bases; junction bases outside the gene matches: 7. The CDR3: CASSSGTSGQPYEQYF. The CDR3 DNA is TGTGCCAGCAGTTCTGGGACTAGCGGACAACCCTACGAGCAGTACTTC.

V is TRBV28 and J is TRBJ1-1; 7 bases are a match to TRBD1. The CDR3 has 10 amino acids. CDR1 MDHEN and CDR2 SYDVKM come from the germline V gene. V was clipped by 10 bases and J by 6 bases; unmatched bases: 2. The CDR3 region has the DNA TGTGCCATCGGACAGGCTGAAGCTTTCTTT. This translates into CAIGQAEAFF.

This chain links TRBV7-9 with TRBJ2-2, with D unclear. The CDR3 sequence is 12 residues long. Per germline, CDR1 SEHNR and CDR2 FQNEAQ (reference sequence). Trimming removed 6 bases from V and 3 bases from J, with 5 bases in between. The CDR3 protein is CASRTYTGELFF. The CDR3, as DNA: TGTGCCAGCAGAACGTACACCGGGGAGCTGTTTTTT.

The chain links TRBV6-4 to TRBJ2-4; TRBD2 matches 9 bases. V shed 3 bases, J shed 7 bases, and the junction held 7 bases outside the gene matches. CDR3 length: 15 residues. Germline lookup yields CDR1 MRHNA and CDR2 SNTAGT. CDR3 DNA: TGTGCCAGCAGTGAGAGTAGCGGGAGTATGAACATTCAGTACTTC. Translation: CASSESSGSMNIQYF.

This chain uses TRBV21-1 with TRBJ2-7; TRBD2 is the table's D call, not checked against the DNA. TRBV21-1 is a pseudogene segment. This CDR3 contains 15 residues. The CDR3 nucleotides are TGTGCCAGCAGCCCGGTGGAGCGGGAGATCTACGAGCAGTACTTC. Translated: CASSPVEREIYEQYF.

The V gene is TRBV28, the J gene TRBJ2-7; 9 bases are a match to TRBD2. V gave up 7 bases and J gave up 4 bases; unmatched junction bases: 8. CDR1 and CDR2 from the germline V gene are MDHEN and SYDVKM. CDR3 length: 14 residues. The chain's CDR3 is CASTSAGGLYEQYF. The DNA of the CDR3 is TGTGCCAGCACTTCCGCGGGAGGGCTTTACGAGCAGTACTTC.

The genes are TRBV4-1 and TRBJ2-6; D gene ambiguous. Germline V CDR1 and CDR2: MGHRA, YSYEKL. Between the trimmed V and J ends, which lost 0 bases and 4 bases, there was a span of 7 bases. The CDR3 length is 15 residues. The CDR3 sequence is CASSQDFGGANVLTF. CDR3 bases: TGCGCCAGCAGCCAAGATTTCGGCGGGGCCAACGTCCTGACTTTC.

The sample holds a few counts of this clone. The gene calls are TRBV7-9 and TRBJ1-2; the match to TRBD1 covers 9 bases. The length of the CDR3 is 13 residues. Trimming removed 5 bases from V and 4 bases from J; junction bases left unmatched: 2. Germline loops: CDR1 SEHNR, CDR2 FQNEAQ (reference sequence). The CDR3 reads CASSVQGAYGYTF. DNA for the CDR3: TGTGCCAGCAGCGTACAGGGGGCCTATGGCTACACCTTC.

V gene TRBV5-1 combines with J gene TRBJ2-7, with 9 bases identical to TRBD2. V dropped 5 bases and J dropped 4; count of bases not matched to a gene: 7. CDR3 size: 14 residues. Germline CDR1 is SGHRS and CDR2 is YFSETQ. The CDR3 loop is CASSKSGGIYEQYF. The DNA for the CDR3 is TGCGCCAGCAGTAAAAGCGGGGGGATTTACGAGCAGTACTTC.

The rearrangement uses TRBV19 and TRBJ1-5; maybe TRBD1 (6 bases). Germline V gene lookup returns CDR1 LNHDA and CDR2 SQIVND (reference sequence). The ends were cut back, 3 bases at V and 12 bases at J, with 12 bases in the middle. There are 12 residues in the CDR3. In nucleotides, the CDR3 is TGTGCCAGTAGTATCGGGCAGGGGAACCAGCATTTT. Translated: CASSIGQGNQHF.

This rearrangement joins TRBV2 to TRBJ2-2; TRBD1 aligns across 10 bases. Germline V gene sequence: CDR1 SNHLY, CDR2 FYNNEI. The V and J ends lost 6 bases and 4 bases, in that order; junction bases with no gene match: 14. The CDR3 covers 18 residues. The CDR3 protein is CASSAMGTGVGLTGELFF. The DNA for the CDR3 is TGTGCCAGCAGCGCTATGGGGACAGGGGTCGGTCTCACCGGGGAGCTGTTTTTT.

The gene calls are TRBV5-1 and TRBJ1-1; 9 bases are a match to TRBD1. Germline trimming cut 0 bases from V and 3 bases from J; bases unmatched to any gene: 6. This CDR3 region has 16 residues. Germline CDR1 SGHRS, CDR2 YFSETQ. CDR3 DNA sequence: TGCGCCAGCAGCTTGGGCCTCGGGACAGGGTACACTGAAGCTTTCTTT. It specifies CASSLGLGTGYTEAFF.

The genes are TRBV4-1 and TRBJ1-3; no firm D call. CDR1 is MGHRA, CDR2 YSYEKL, per germline. V was cut by 1 base and J by 2 bases, with 18 bases left in between. This CDR3 region has 18 residues. CDR3 coding DNA: TGCGCCAGCAGCCAAGTAGCCCGGGTGGGCCGCCCTGGAAACACCATATATTTT. Encoded protein: CASSQVARVGRPGNTIYF.

With respect to this clone: This is likely an artifact of a read error, given a far larger clone one base away. The CDR3 DNA sequence: TGCGCCAGCAGATCGATTAGCGGGAGGAAGGATGAGCAGTTCTTC. Translating it yields CASRSISGRKDEQFF. The genes are TRBV10-2 and TRBJ2-1; 10 positions match TRBD2. The germline CDR1 and CDR2 sequences are WSHSY and SAAADI. CDR3 length: 15 residues. V lost 6 bases to trimming and J lost 8 bases; unmatched junction nucleotides: 10.

About this clone itself: The sample holds other DNA sequences that translate to the same CDR3. The chain combines TRBV5-1 with TRBJ2-7; D is unresolved. The V gene lost 4 bases and the J gene lost 1 base, with 9 bases spanning the gap. Germline CDR1 SGHRS, CDR2 YFSETQ. CDR3 length: 13 amino acids. The DNA of the CDR3 is TGCGCCAGCAGCCCCGGGCGGTCCTACGAGCAGTACTTC. It specifies CASSPGRSYEQYF.

The chain couples TRBV18 to TRBJ2-3, with D hard to call. The length of the CDR3 is 13 residues. The germline V gene has CDR1 KGHSH and CDR2 LQKENI. V gave up 3 bases and J gave up 5 bases, with 9 bases separating them. CDR3: CASSPPVQDTQYF. The CDR3 nucleotides are TGTGCCAGCTCACCGCCGGTTCAAGATACGCAGTATTTT.

This clone occurred a few times. The chain combines TRBV7-9 with TRBJ1-1; 9 bases fit TRBD1. CDR1 and CDR2 (germline): SEHNR, FQNEAQ (reference sequence). This CDR3 comprises 17 residues. V trimming: 4 bases; J trimming: 0 bases; junction bases outside the gene matches: 9. CDR3 loop: CASSSGTGPPMNTEAFF. In DNA form, the CDR3 reads TGTGCCAGCAGCTCCGGGACAGGGCCCCCCATGAACACTGAAGCTTTCTTT.

Comment on this clone: At the DNA level, this CDR3 is encoded by other sequences in the same sample as well. The chain joins TRBV9 to TRBJ1-3; D unclear. The CDR3 spans 14 residues. Germline V gene sequence: CDR1 SGDLS, CDR2 YYNGEE. V lost 0 bases to trimming and J lost 0 bases, with 4 bases between them. Here the CDR3 DNA reads TGTGCCAGCAGCGTAGAGGGCTCTGGAAACACCATATATTTT. Amino acids: CASSVEGSGNTIYF.

There are a few counts of this clone. The V gene is TRBV29-1, the J gene TRBJ1-1; D unresolved. The CDR3 extends over 12 amino acids. Trimming took off 4 bases at V and 0 bases at J, with 6 bases between the two ends. Looked up from germline, CDR1 is SQVTM and CDR2 is ANQGSEA. In DNA form, the CDR3 reads TGCAGCGTTGGACACCTGAACACTGAAGCTTTCTTT. It encodes CSVGHLNTEAFF.

This clone is a singleton in its sample. V is TRBV7-9 and J is TRBJ2-7; D gene ambiguous. The CDR3 runs to 12 residues. V lost 5 bases and J 0 bases, leaving 5 bases between the germline ends. Germline CDR1 is SEHNR and CDR2 is FQNEAQ (reference sequence). CDR3 sequence reads: CASSLTSYEQYF. As DNA, the CDR3 is TGTGCCAGCAGCCTGACCTCCTACGAGCAGTACTTC.